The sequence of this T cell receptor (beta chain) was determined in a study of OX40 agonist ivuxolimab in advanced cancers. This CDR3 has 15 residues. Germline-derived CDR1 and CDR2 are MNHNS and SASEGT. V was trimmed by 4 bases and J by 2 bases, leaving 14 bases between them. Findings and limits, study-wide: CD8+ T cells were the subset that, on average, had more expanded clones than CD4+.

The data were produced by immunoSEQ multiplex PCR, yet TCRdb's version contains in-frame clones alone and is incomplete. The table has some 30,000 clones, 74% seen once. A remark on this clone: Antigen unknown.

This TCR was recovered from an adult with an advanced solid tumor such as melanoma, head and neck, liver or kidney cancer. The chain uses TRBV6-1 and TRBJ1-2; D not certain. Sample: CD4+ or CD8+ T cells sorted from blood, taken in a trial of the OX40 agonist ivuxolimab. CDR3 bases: TGTGCCAGCAGTGGGTCTACTACCCTAAACTATGGCTACACCTTC. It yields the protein CASSGSTTLNYGYTF.